Sequencing of this T cell receptor beta chain was carried out in a study of early T cells in non-severe SARS-CoV-2 infection. TCRdb re-called the 5' RACE reads through MiXCR, storing one row per CDR3 protein. The repertoire holds more than 45,000 distinct CDR3 sequences, with around 14% as singletons. The V segment lost 3 bases and the J segment 7 bases; nucleotides outside the gene matches: 5. Germline CDR1 SGDLS, CDR2 YYNGEE. The CDR3 is made up of 13 amino acids. This clonotype was observed a few times. This rearrangement joins TRBV9 to TRBJ2-7; 9 bases agree with TRBD1. Sequencing was done on a sample of whole blood. The sequence derives from an adult who was a healthcare worker with PCR-confirmed SARS-CoV-2 infection or an uninfected control (not recorded which). The CDR3: CASSAGTGWEQYF. DNA of the CDR3: TGTGCCAGCAGCGCGGGGACAGGGTGGGAGCAGTACTTC. The whole variable domain, filled in from reference TRBV9 and TRBJ2-7, reads DSGVTQTPKHLITATGQRVTLRCSPRSGDLSVYWYQQSLDQGLQFLIQYYNGEERAKGNILERFSAQQFPDLHSELNLSSLELGDSALYFCASSAGTGWEQYFGPGTRLTVT.